The T cell receptor beta chain under discussion was sequenced for a study of blood T cells in healthy people across ages. PCR was performed a second time for about 7 to 11 cycles using a sample-barcoded 5' primer and a J-beta primer mix. TCRdb independently ran MiXCR on the 5' RACE reads; one entry per CDR3 protein. The sample has about 780,000 distinct CDR3 sequences, 35% to 60% seen once. V shed 8 bases and J shed 0 bases, with 14 bases lying between them. The CDR3 is 14 amino acids. The TCR originated in a man at least 80 years old in good health. The specimen was blood. The chain joins TRBV12-3 or TRBV12-4 to TRBJ2-7; D assignment may be TRBD1 or TRBD2 (5 bases each). Here the CDR3 reads CASDLRGPSYEQYF. CDR3 DNA: TGTGCCAGCGACCTCCGGGGACCCTCCTACGAGCAGTACTTC.